The 17 T cell receptor beta chains in this list originate from one sample, sequenced in a study of neurological immune-mediated disorders. TCRdb re-called the 5' RACE reads with MiXCR, one entry per CDR3 protein. The sample gives over 75,000 distinct CDR3 sequences, 5.5% to 6.5% of which show up once; roughly 7.9% is in the top ten. This sample's time point: longitudinal time-point 2. Sequencing input: PBMCs. These receptor sequences come from a woman aged 60-70 years with multiple sclerosis.

This clonotype was observed many times. This chain joins TRBV29-1 and TRBJ1-3; TRBD1 aligns across 8 bases. V gave up 6 bases and J gave up 2 bases; unmatched junction bases: 6. The length of the CDR3 is 14 residues. Germline lookup yields CDR1 SQVTM and CDR2 ANQGSEA. The CDR3 spells CSVAMTGAGNTIYF. CDR3 coding DNA: TGCAGCGTGGCAATGACAGGGGCTGGAAACACCATATATTTT.

This clonotype was recorded at least ten times. The rearrangement uses TRBV5-1 and TRBJ2-7; 7 bases agree with TRBD2. Germline V lookup: CDR1 SGHRS, CDR2 YFSETQ. Trimming removed 6 bases from V and 5 bases from J; junction bases left unmatched: 11. CDR3 length: 14 amino acids. The CDR3 coding sequence is TGCGCCAGCATGGCCGCAGCGGGGATCCACGAGCAGTACTTC. Protein sequence: CASMAAAGIHEQYF.

This clonotype was seen at least ten times. This chain links TRBV5-6 with TRBJ2-5; tentatively, D is TRBD1 or TRBD2 (5 bases each). This CDR3 is 13 amino acids long. Trimming stripped 4 bases from V and 5 bases from J, with 12 bases between. Germline CDR1 reads SGHDT; CDR2 reads YYEEEE. The CDR3 DNA sequence: TGTGCCAGCAGCGGACTGGCAGGGGAGACCCAGTACTTC. Its translation: CASSGLAGETQYF. Together with reference TRBV5-6 and TRBJ2-5, the CDR3 gives the full variable domain: DAGVTQSPTHLIKTRGQQVTLRCSPKSGHDTVSWYQQALGQGPQFIFQYYEEEERQRGNFPDRFSGHQFPNYSSELNVNALLLGDSALYLCASSGLAGETQYFGPGTRLLVL.

The chain links TRBV27 to TRBJ2-7; no firm D call. The germline V gene has CDR1 MNHEY and CDR2 SMNVEV (reference sequence). V was trimmed by 3 bases and J by 0 bases, leaving 6 bases between them. This CDR3 spans 13 amino acids. CDR3 in DNA: TGTGCCAGCAGTTTCAGTAGCTCCTACGAGCAGTACTTC. This translates into CASSFSSSYEQYF.

This clonotype showed up many times. The chain combines TRBV29-1 with TRBJ1-1; D unresolved. Germline CDR1 is SQVTM and CDR2 is ANQGSEA. V lost 3 bases, J lost 9 bases, and 11 bases lay in between. This CDR3 has 11 residues. This CDR3 reads CSVDTMGKAFF. In DNA, the CDR3 is TGCAGCGTTGATACAATGGGTAAAGCTTTCTTT.

This clonotype showed up many times. The chain has TRBV15 and TRBJ1-1; no firm D call. Trimming cost V 5 bases and J 1 base, with 11 bases left between them. Germline lookup yields CDR1 LNHNV and CDR2 YYDKDF (reference sequence). The CDR3 runs 14 residues. CDR3 region: CATSSKRENTEAFF. The CDR3 DNA sequence: TGTGCCACCAGCTCCAAAAGGGAGAACACTGAAGCTTTCTTT.

This clonotype showed up many times. V gene TRBV12-3 or TRBV12-4 combines with J gene TRBJ2-1; 8 nucleotides line up with TRBD2. CDR3 length equals 15 residues. Trimming cost V 8 bases and J 7 bases; bases outside gene matches: 13. The CDR3 is CASGPQVRGGNEQFF. CDR3 bases: TGTGCCAGCGGGCCGCAGGTTCGGGGGGGGAATGAGCAGTTCTTC.

This clonotype was detected ten times or more. The rearrangement uses TRBV20-1 and TRBJ2-7; the D gene is possibly TRBD2 (6 bases). The germline V and J ends were trimmed by 0 bases and 7 bases, with 10 bases remaining between them. The germline V gene has CDR1 DFQATT and CDR2 SNEGSKA (reference sequence). The CDR3 is 12 amino acids. As DNA, the CDR3 is TGCAGTGCTAGAGATTCGGGGAGGGAGCAGTACTTC. It translates to CSARDSGREQYF.

Details on this clonotype: This may be a read error, as it is one base from a much larger clone. The rearrangement uses TRBV28 and TRBJ1-4, with D tentatively TRBD1 (6 bases). The germline CDR1 and CDR2 sequences are MDHEN and SYDVKM. This CDR3 is built from 16 residues. The CDR3 protein is CVSSIGQSARNEKLFF. CDR3 nucleotides: TGTGTCAGCAGTATCGGACAGTCGGCTCGTAATGAAAAACTGTTTTTT.

In its sample, this clonotype was seen many times. The rearrangement uses TRBV6-5 and TRBJ1-6, with no clear D. V was trimmed by 5 bases and J by 10 bases, leaving 18 bases between them. The CDR3 is 15 amino acids. Germline CDR1 is MNHEY and CDR2 is SVGAGI. CDR3 loop: CASSNRAGDRSPLHF. The CDR3 DNA is TGTGCCAGCAGTAACCGGGCCGGGGATCGGTCACCCCTCCACTTT.

At least ten counts were recorded for this clonotype. The chain is built from TRBV24-1 and TRBJ2-3; 7 bases fit TRBD1. The CDR3 runs to 16 residues. After removal of 4 bases from V and 5 bases from J, the junction contained 11 bases not matched to a gene. Germline CDR1 KGHDR, CDR2 SFDVKD. The CDR3 is CATSDNTGASGDTQYF. CDR3 DNA: TGTGCCACCAGTGACAATACAGGGGCGAGTGGAGATACGCAGTATTTT.

In its sample, this clonotype was seen many times. This rearrangement joins TRBV10-3 to TRBJ2-7; 7 positions match TRBD2. Germline loops: CDR1 ENHRY, CDR2 SYGVKD. J lost 3 bases, V lost 5 bases, and 13 bases had no gene match. CDR3 size: 16 residues. The chain's CDR3 is CAISTPGRGRSYEQYF. CDR3 DNA sequence: TGTGCCATCAGTACCCCTGGGAGGGGACGAAGCTACGAGCAGTACTTC.

This clonotype appeared many times. The chain joins TRBV7-9 to TRBJ2-7; D remains ambiguous. Trimming cost V 4 bases and J 4 bases, with 5 bases left between them. Germline loops: CDR1 SEHNR, CDR2 FQNEAQ (reference sequence). CDR3 length: 11 amino acids. Here the CDR3 reads CASSSKYEQYF. For the CDR3, the DNA is TGTGCCAGCAGCTCGAAGTACGAGCAGTACTTC.

This clonotype was detected many times. In nucleotides, the CDR3 is TGTGCCAGCAGCCCCGGAAGAGCTAACTATGGCTACACCTTC. Translated: CASSPGRANYGYTF. The rearrangement joins TRBV9 to TRBJ1-2, with D unresolved. V lost 4 bases to trimming and J lost 0 bases, with 10 bases between them. This CDR3 is 14 amino acids long. CDR1 is SGDLS, CDR2 YYNGEE, per germline.

This clonotype appeared many times. The J gene is TRBJ2-1, the V gene TRBV10-3, with a tentative D call TRBD2 (7 bases). V was shortened by 11 bases and J by 4 bases, with 12 bases between the two germline ends. Per germline, CDR1 ENHRY and CDR2 SYGVKD. The CDR3 is 12 residues long. CDR3 sequence: CAGGGQYNEQFF. The CDR3 DNA is TGTGCCGGGGGGGGGCAATACAATGAGCAGTTCTTC.

This clonotype came up a few times. The J gene is TRBJ2-7, the V gene TRBV18, with 7 bases matching TRBD1. CDR1 is KGHSH and CDR2 is LQKENI in the germline V gene. This CDR3 has 15 amino acids. V was pared by 6 bases and J by 2 bases, with 10 bases of the junction left unmatched. The CDR3 DNA reads as TGTGCCAGCTCCCGACAGGGCCAGGGGGCCTACGAGCAGTACTTC. It codes for CASSRQGQGAYEQYF.

This clonotype was seen many times. V gene TRBV5-5 combines with J gene TRBJ1-4; TRBD1 might be the D (5 bases). The length of the CDR3 is 14 residues. Trimming removed 0 bases from V and 11 bases from J, with 14 bases in between. Germline CDR1 is SGHKS and CDR2 is YYEKEE (reference sequence). The CDR3 DNA reads TGTGCCAGCAGCTTGGTTCAGGGTTTGGAGAAACTGTTTTTT. It yields the protein CASSLVQGLEKLFF.